The present T cell receptor beta chain was sequenced within a study of OX40 agonist ivuxolimab in advanced cancers. Whole-study findings and limits: Dosing at 0.1 to 3.0 mg/kg was accompanied by clonal expansion of CD4+ and CD8+ blood T cells by week 6. Low clonal expansion, among the lowest seen, marked partial responders at 0.1-3.0 mg/kg. In general, CD8+ T cells held more expanded clones than CD4+ did, on average. Determination of antigen specificity was not performed for the expanded peripheral T cells.

Profiling relied on immunoSEQ multiplex PCR, and the TCRdb table lists in-frame clones only, not all of them. The data contain 90,000 or so clones, 80% to 95% of them singletons. As concerns this clone: Its specificity is unknown.

The V segment lost 7 bases and the J segment 5 bases; nucleotides outside the gene matches: 12. Germline CDR1 and CDR2: ENHRY and SYGVKD. This CDR3 has 15 residues. The chain couples TRBV10-3 to TRBJ2-7; 9 bases are a match to TRBD2. The source was CD4+ or CD8+ T cells sorted from blood, collected in a trial of the OX40 agonist ivuxolimab. This receptor was taken from an adult with an advanced solid tumor such as melanoma, head and neck, liver or kidney cancer. Here the CDR3 DNA reads TGTGCCATCACGGCGGGGAGGGGACTAGCTGACGAGCAGTACTTC. As protein: CAITAGRGLADEQYF.